Following are 16 T cell receptor beta chains from one sample sequenced in a study of identical twins. MiXCR, run by TCRdb on the 5' RACE reads, gives a single entry per CDR3 protein. Here the sample spans 1.5 million to 2 million distinct CDR3 sequences, more than 30% being singletons. Sequenced input: cord blood. These receptors were obtained from a newborn girl in good health.

The chain links TRBV27 to TRBJ1-2; D gene ambiguous. The V end was cut by 1 base, the J end by 0 bases, with 9 bases between. CDR3 length: 15 residues. The germline V gene encodes CDR1 MNHEY and CDR2 SMNVEV (reference sequence). The CDR3 region is CASSLFPLANYGYTF. CDR3 bases: TGTGCCAGCAGTTTATTTCCCTTAGCTAACTATGGCTACACCTTC.

This clonotype was picked up a small number of times. The chain carries TRBV5-1 and TRBJ2-3; the match to TRBD2 covers 11 bases. Germline V gene data show CDR1 as SGHRS and CDR2 as YFSETQ. The CDR3 sequence is 17 residues long. J lost 0 bases, V lost 0 bases, and 3 bases had no gene match. CDR3 in DNA: TGCGCCAGCAGCTTGGGGGGACTAGCGGTCAGCACAGATACGCAGTATTTT. This sequence encodes CASSLGGLAVSTDTQYF.

This rearrangement joins TRBV3-1 to TRBJ1-4; 7 bases align to TRBD1. CDR3 length: 15 residues. With 4 bases clipped from V and 3 bases from J, the junction kept 5 bases outside the gene matches. The V gene's germline CDR1 is LGHDT and CDR2 YNNKEL (reference sequence). The CDR3 protein is CASSRQGGANEKLFF. As DNA, the CDR3 is TGTGCCAGCAGCCGGCAGGGGGGAGCTAATGAAAAACTGTTTTTT. The whole variable domain, remainder taken from reference TRBV3-1 and TRBJ1-4, is DTAVSQTPKYLVTQMGNDKSIKCEQNLGHDTMYWYKQDSKKFLKIMFSYNNKELIINETVPNRFSPKSPDKAHLNLHINSLELGDSAVYFCASSRQGGANEKLFFGSGTQLSVL.

This clonotype was detected only a few times. The chain employs TRBV12-3 or TRBV12-4 and TRBJ2-7; unclear D gene. The CDR3 spans 13 residues. The germline V and J ends were trimmed by 6 bases and 2 bases, with 11 bases remaining between them. This chain's CDR3 is CASSYLSAYEQYF. The CDR3 bases are TGTGCCAGCAGCTACCTGTCAGCCTACGAGCAGTACTTC.

The chain couples TRBV4-2 to TRBJ2-2; D gene unclear. The CDR3 has 14 residues. The V end lost 3 bases, the J end lost 1 base, and 6 bases lay between the germline ends. Germline V gene data show CDR1 as LGHNA and CDR2 as YNFKEQ. CDR3 sequence: CASSHAQNTGELFF. The CDR3 coding sequence is TGTGCCAGCAGCCACGCACAGAACACCGGGGAGCTGTTTTTT.

This chain joins TRBV4-1 and TRBJ2-2; no firm D call. The germline gives CDR1 MGHRA, CDR2 YSYEKL. V was cut by 2 bases and J by 8 bases, with 18 bases left in between. The CDR3 length is 16 residues. The CDR3, as DNA: TGCGCCAGCAGCCAATTTGCCTCCGGGCTTGGGGGGGAGCTGTTTTTT. Translating it yields CASSQFASGLGGELFF.

This clonotype was observed a few times. This chain uses TRBV3-1 with TRBJ1-2; TRBD1 is a possible D gene (6 bases). This CDR3 has 15 amino acids. Germline V lookup: CDR1 LGHDT, CDR2 YNNKEL (reference sequence). Trimming stripped 4 bases from V and 0 bases from J, with 12 bases between. The CDR3: CASSRGGQANYGYTF. CDR3 nucleotides: TGTGCCAGCAGCCGTGGGGGACAAGCTAACTATGGCTACACCTTC. Combining the CDR3 with reference TRBV3-1 and TRBJ1-2 gives the whole variable domain DTAVSQTPKYLVTQMGNDKSIKCEQNLGHDTMYWYKQDSKKFLKIMFSYNNKELIINETVPNRFSPKSPDKAHLNLHINSLELGDSAVYFCASSRGGQANYGYTFGSGTRLTVV.

In this sample, this clonotype turned up a few times. The chain joins TRBV9 to TRBJ2-1; D unclear. The V end lost 0 bases, the J end lost 1 base, and 8 bases lay between the germline ends. CDR1 and CDR2 (germline): SGDLS, YYNGEE. This CDR3 region has 15 residues. CDR3 sequence: CASSVGVGSYNEQFF. CDR3 in DNA: TGTGCCAGCAGCGTAGGTGTTGGGTCCTACAATGAGCAGTTCTTC.

V and J are TRBV20-1 and TRBJ2-7; possible D gene TRBD2, 5 bases. Trimming cost V 0 bases and J 3 bases, with 12 bases left between them. The CDR3 runs to 14 residues. Germline CDR1 is DFQATT and CDR2 is SNEGSKA (reference sequence). CDR3 amino acids: CSARDLRSGYEQYF. The CDR3 DNA reads TGCAGTGCTAGAGATCTGCGGAGCGGCTACGAGCAGTACTTC.

The chain is built from TRBV6-5 and TRBJ2-5; TRBD2 aligns across 14 bases. Germline loops: CDR1 MNHEY, CDR2 SVGAGI. CDR3 length: 17 residues. J lost 1 base, V lost 2 bases, and 3 bases had no gene match. The CDR3 DNA sequence: TGTGCCAGCAGTTACGGAGGGACTAGCGGGAGCCAAGAGACCCAGTACTTC. This gives the protein CASSYGGTSGSQETQYF.

This clonotype was observed a few times. V usage is TRBV27 and J usage is TRBJ1-2; D is uncertain. The V and J ends lost 5 bases and 11 bases respectively, with 15 bases between them. Germline CDR1 is MNHEY and CDR2 is SMNVEV (reference sequence). There are 12 residues in the CDR3. The CDR3 DNA follows: TGTGCCAGCAGTCTAGGAAACAGCGATTACACCTTC. Translation: CASSLGNSDYTF.

The V call is TRBV20-1, the J call TRBJ2-1; TRBD2 matches 8 bases. With 4 bases clipped from V and 5 bases from J, the junction kept 7 bases outside the gene matches. Germline loops: CDR1 DFQATT, CDR2 SNEGSKA (reference sequence). This CDR3 comprises 14 residues. CDR3 sequence (DNA): TGCAGTGCTACGACTAGCGTGGACAACAATGAGCAGTTCTTC. It encodes CSATTSVDNNEQFF.

The table lists this clonotype with a few counts. The rearrangement links TRBV7-9 to TRBJ1-3, with 7 bases identical to TRBD1. The CDR3 has 14 residues. After removal of 5 bases from V and 3 bases from J, the junction contained 4 bases not matched to a gene. Germline V gene data show CDR1 as SEHNR and CDR2 as FQNEAQ (reference sequence). The CDR3 nucleotides read TGTGCCAGCAGCCTCGACAGGGTTGGAAACACCATATATTTT. Its protein is CASSLDRVGNTIYF.

This clonotype appeared a single time. This rearrangement joins TRBV20-1 to TRBJ1-1; D is perhaps TRBD1 (5 bases). This CDR3 spans 11 amino acids. Germline V gene lookup returns CDR1 DFQATT and CDR2 SNEGSKA (reference sequence). Here the CDR3 reads CKMRTNTEAFF. In DNA, the CDR3 is TGCAAAATGAGGACAAACACTGAAGCTTTCTTT.

At least ten counts were recorded for this clonotype. This rearrangement joins TRBV10-3 to TRBJ2-7; the match to TRBD2 covers 7 bases. The germline CDR1 and CDR2 sequences are ENHRY and SYGVKD. V dropped 3 bases and J dropped 2; count of bases not matched to a gene: 1. CDR3 size: 13 residues. The CDR3 region is CAISEGTTYEQYF. The CDR3 region has the DNA TGTGCCATCAGTGAAGGGACTACCTACGAGCAGTACTTC.

The chain links TRBV20-1 to TRBJ2-3; tentatively, D is TRBD2 (6 bases). CDR1 and CDR2 from the germline V gene are DFQATT and SNEGSKA (reference sequence). CDR3 length equals 14 residues. V lost 6 bases, J lost 4 bases, and 17 bases lay in between. CDR3 in amino acids: CSAKFGGGADTQYF. Here the CDR3 DNA reads TGCAGTGCCAAATTCGGGGGTGGCGCAGATACGCAGTATTTT.